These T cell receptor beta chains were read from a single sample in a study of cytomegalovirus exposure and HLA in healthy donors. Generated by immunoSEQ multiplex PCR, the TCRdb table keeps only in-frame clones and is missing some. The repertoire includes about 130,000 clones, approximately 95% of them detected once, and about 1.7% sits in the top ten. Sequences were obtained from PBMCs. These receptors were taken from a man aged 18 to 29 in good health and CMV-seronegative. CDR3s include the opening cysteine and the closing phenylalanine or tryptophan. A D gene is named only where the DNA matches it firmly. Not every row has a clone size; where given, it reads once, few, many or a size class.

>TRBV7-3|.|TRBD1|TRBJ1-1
CASSPGQGSTEAFF
TGTGCCAGCAGCCCCGGACAGGGGAGCACTGAAGCTTTCTTT
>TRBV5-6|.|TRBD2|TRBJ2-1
CASSLRTSGRWEQFF
TGTGCCAGCAGCTTGCGGACTAGCGGGAGATGGGAGCAGTTCTTC
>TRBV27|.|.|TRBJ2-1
CASSPLGASNEQFF
TGTGCCAGCAGTCCCCTGGGAGCGTCTAATGAGCAGTTCTTC
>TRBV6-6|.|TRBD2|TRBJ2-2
CASSLGTTTGELFF
TGTGCCAGCAGTCTCGGGACTACGACCGGGGAGCTGTTTTTT
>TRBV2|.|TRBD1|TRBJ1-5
CATTYRGDQPQHF
TGTGCCACCACTTACAGGGGAGATCAGCCCCAGCATTTT
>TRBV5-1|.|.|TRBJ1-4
CASRSTGGTNEKLFF
TGCGCCAGCAGGTCGACAGGTGGTACTAATGAAAAACTGTTTTTT
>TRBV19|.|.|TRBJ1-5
CASQQVPQPQHF
TGTGCCAGTCAACAGGTACCCCAGCCCCAGCATTTT
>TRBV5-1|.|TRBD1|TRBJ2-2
CASSSQNFIRGGQGGGELFF
TGCGCCAGCAGCTCACAGAATTTCATTCGAGGGGGACAGGGCGGCGGGGAGCTGTTTTTT
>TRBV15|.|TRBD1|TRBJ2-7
CATSRVGTGLEQYF
TGTGCCACCAGCAGAGTCGGGACAGGTCTCGAGCAGTACTTC
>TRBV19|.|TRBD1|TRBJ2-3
CASSPGQGITDTQYF
TGTGCCAGTAGTCCCGGACAGGGAATTACAGATACGCAGTATTTT
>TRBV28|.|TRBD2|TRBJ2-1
CASSFSPLAGEGGNEQFF
TGTGCCAGCAGTTTTTCCCCTCTAGCGGGAGAGGGGGGCAATGAGCAGTTCTTC
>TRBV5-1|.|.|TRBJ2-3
CASSLGAHTDTQYF
TGCGCCAGCAGCTTAGGAGCGCACACAGATACGCAGTATTTT
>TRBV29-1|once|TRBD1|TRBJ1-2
CSVEGGQGANYGYTF
TGCAGCGTTGAAGGGGGACAGGGGGCTAACTATGGCTACACCTTC
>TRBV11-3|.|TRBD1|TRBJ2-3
CASSLGQLSTDTQYF
TGTGCCAGCAGCCTGGGACAGCTTAGCACAGATACGCAGTATTTT
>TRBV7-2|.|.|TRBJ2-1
CASSIRGNEQFF
TGTGCCAGCAGCATTAGGGGGAATGAGCAGTTCTTC
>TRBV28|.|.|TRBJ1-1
CASTGYTENTEAFF
TGTGCCAGTACCGGATATACAGAGAACACTGAAGCTTTCTTT
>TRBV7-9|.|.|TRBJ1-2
CASSLEGTYYGYTF
TGTGCCAGCAGCTTAGAAGGGACTTACTATGGCTACACCTTC
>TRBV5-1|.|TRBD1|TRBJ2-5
CASSFTGEETQYF
TGCGCCAGCAGCTTTACAGGGGAAGAGACCCAGTACTTC
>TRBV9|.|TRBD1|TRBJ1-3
CASSVEQGIVGNTIYF
TGTGCCAGCAGCGTAGAACAGGGGATTGTTGGAAACACCATATATTTT
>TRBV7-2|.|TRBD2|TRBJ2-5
CASSSSTSGRRRLGETQYF
TGTGCCAGCAGCTCCTCGACTAGCGGGAGAAGGAGGTTAGGGGAGACCCAGTACTTC
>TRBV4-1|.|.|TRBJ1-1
CASSQDTFRGAFF
TGCGCCAGCAGCCAAGATACGTTTCGCGGGGCTTTCTTT
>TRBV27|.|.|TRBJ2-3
CASSWAGTSTDTQYF
TGTGCCAGCAGTTGGGCTGGAACTAGCACAGATACGCAGTATTTT
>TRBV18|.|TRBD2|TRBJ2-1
CASTLAGVTHEQFF
TGTGCCAGCACACTAGCGGGAGTTACGCATGAGCAGTTCTTC
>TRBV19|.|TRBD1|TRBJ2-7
CASSSQGTGGYEQYF
TGTGCCAGTAGTTCCCAAGGGACAGGGGGATACGAGCAGTACTTC
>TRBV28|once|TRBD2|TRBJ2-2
CASSLSSSGRAIGELFF
TGTGCCAGCAGTTTAAGTTCTAGCGGGAGGGCCATCGGGGAGCTGTTTTTT
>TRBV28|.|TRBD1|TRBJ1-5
CASSFSWTGRGQPQHF
TGTGCCAGCAGTTTCTCCTGGACAGGGCGAGGGCAGCCCCAGCATTTT
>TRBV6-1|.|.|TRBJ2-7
CASSESPVPTYEQYF
TGTGCCAGCAGTGAATCGCCAGTTCCGACCTACGAGCAGTACTTC
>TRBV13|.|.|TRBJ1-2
CASSSSQTRGYGYTF
TGTGCCAGCAGCTCCTCTCAGACCCGGGGCTATGGCTACACCTTC
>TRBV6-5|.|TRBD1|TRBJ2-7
CASSYEQGRGEQYF
TGTGCCAGCAGTTACGAACAGGGGAGAGGCGAGCAGTACTTC
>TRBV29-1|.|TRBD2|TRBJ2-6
CSASGGAGANVLTF
TGCAGCGCCTCGGGGGGTGCTGGGGCCAACGTCCTGACTTTC
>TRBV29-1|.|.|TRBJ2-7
CSFYDSYEQYF
TGCAGCTTTTACGACAGCTACGAGCAGTACTTC
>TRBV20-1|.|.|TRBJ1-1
CSARPPQAAFF
TGCAGTGCTAGACCACCTCAGGCAGCTTTCTTT
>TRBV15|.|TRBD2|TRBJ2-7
CATSTSGTSPYEQYF
TGTGCCACCAGCACGTCCGGGACTAGCCCCTACGAGCAGTACTTC
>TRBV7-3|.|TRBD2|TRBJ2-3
CASSTLAGTDTQYF
TGTGCCAGCAGCACACTAGCGGGGACAGATACGCAGTATTTT
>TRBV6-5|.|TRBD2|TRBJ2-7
CASSSPGGRTYEQYF
TGTGCCAGCAGTTCCCCGGGGGGAAGGACCTACGAGCAGTACTTC
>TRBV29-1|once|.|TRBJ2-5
CSVERQRETQYF
TGCAGCGTTGAAAGGCAGAGGGAGACCCAGTACTTC
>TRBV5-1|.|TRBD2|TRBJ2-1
CASSSTSGTSAVEQFF
TGCGCCAGCAGCTCGACTAGCGGGACTTCGGCGGTTGAGCAGTTCTTC
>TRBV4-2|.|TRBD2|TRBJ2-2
CASSQVGTTNTGELFF
TGTGCCAGCAGCCAAGTAGGGACTACGAACACCGGGGAGCTGTTTTTT
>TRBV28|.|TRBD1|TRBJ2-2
CAIGQGTGGELFF
TGTGCCATCGGACAGGGGACGGGCGGGGAGCTGTTTTTT
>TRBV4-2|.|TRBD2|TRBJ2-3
CASSQAGTSGRGGSDTQYF
TGTGCCAGCAGCCAAGCCGGGACTAGCGGGAGAGGTGGCTCAGATACGCAGTATTTT
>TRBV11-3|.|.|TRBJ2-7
CASSSPDSPYEQYF
TGTGCCAGCAGCTCCCCTGACAGCCCCTACGAGCAGTACTTC
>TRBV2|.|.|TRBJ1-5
CASSGQGTNNQPQHF
TGTGCCAGCAGTGGGCAGGGGACTAACAATCAGCCCCAGCATTTT
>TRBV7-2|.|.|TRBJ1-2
CASSRGQAVNYGYTF
TGTGCCAGCAGCCGTGGTCAGGCAGTTAACTATGGCTACACCTTC